The rows below give T cell receptor beta chains drawn from one sample of a study of cytomegalovirus exposure and HLA in healthy donors. The table came from immunoSEQ multiplex PCR; TCRdb's copy has only in-frame clones and leaves some out. The repertoire has roughly 140,000 clones, around 77% of them found once; the top ten carry 6.7%. Sequencing was carried out using PBMCs. Receptor source: a middle-aged woman in good health and CMV-seropositive. Both conserved end residues are part of each CDR3. A D gene is named only where the DNA matches it firmly. Clone sizes are given selectively: once, few, many, or a class where the clone is expanded.

CDR3nt: TGTGCCAGCACCTTTACCGGGGATGTTCGGGCCCACGAGCAGTACTTC
CDR3aa: CASTFTGDVRAHEQYF
v_gene: TRBV5-4
d_gene: .
abundance: .
j_gene: TRBJ2-7

CDR3nt: TGCAGTGCTAGCTTTTTCGATACGCAGTATTTT
CDR3aa: CSASFFDTQYF
v_gene: TRBV20-1
d_gene: .
abundance: .
j_gene: TRBJ2-3

CDR3nt: TGTGCCAGCAGAGACACAGGCGTTAATGACTACGAGCAGTACTTC
CDR3aa: CASRDTGVNDYEQYF
v_gene: TRBV11-2
d_gene: .
abundance: once
j_gene: TRBJ2-7

CDR3nt: TGCGCCAACCTCGCGACAGGCCCCCTCCCACGCGAGCAGTACTTC
CDR3aa: CANLATGPLPREQYF
v_gene: TRBV10-1
d_gene: .
abundance: .
j_gene: TRBJ2-7

CDR3nt: TGTGCCAGCAGCTTGATCCTCTCCTACGAGCAGTACTTC
CDR3aa: CASSLILSYEQYF
v_gene: TRBV5-6
d_gene: .
abundance: .
j_gene: TRBJ2-7

CDR3nt: TGTGCCAGCAGGACGGGACAGGGGGCGTATGGCTACACCTTC
CDR3aa: CASRTGQGAYGYTF
v_gene: TRBV6-1
d_gene: TRBD1
abundance: .
j_gene: TRBJ1-2

CDR3nt: TGCGCCAGCAGCCAAGGAACGTGGGGACAGGGGCCTCTTGGCAATCAGCCCCAGCATTTT
CDR3aa: CASSQGTWGQGPLGNQPQHF
v_gene: TRBV4-1
d_gene: TRBD1
abundance: .
j_gene: TRBJ1-5

CDR3nt: TGTGCCAGCAGTCCGGGACTTGGGGTAGCCCAGCATTTT
CDR3aa: CASSPGLGVAQHF
v_gene: TRBV27
d_gene: .
abundance: few
j_gene: TRBJ1-5

CDR3nt: TGCAGCGGCAGGGTCTCGGACGAGCAGTACTTC
CDR3aa: CSGRVSDEQYF
v_gene: TRBV29-1
d_gene: .
abundance: .
j_gene: TRBJ2-7

CDR3nt: TGTGCCAGCCGGGATCAGGGGGAGACCCAGTACTTC
CDR3aa: CASRDQGETQYF
v_gene: TRBV21-1
d_gene: .
abundance: .
j_gene: TRBJ2-5

CDR3nt: TGTGCCAGCAGTACGCTAGGGAACACTGAAGCTTTCTTT
CDR3aa: CASSTLGNTEAFF
v_gene: TRBV6-5
d_gene: .
abundance: few
j_gene: TRBJ1-1

CDR3nt: TGTGCCAGCAGTGAATTTTCTGGACAGGGTAGCTATGGCTACACCTTC
CDR3aa: CASSEFSGQGSYGYTF
v_gene: TRBV6-1
d_gene: TRBD1
abundance: .
j_gene: TRBJ1-2

CDR3nt: TGCGCCAGGGAAGGAGTTTTGGGACAACGGAACACTGAAGCTTTCTTT
CDR3aa: CAREGVLGQRNTEAFF
v_gene: TRBV10-1
d_gene: .
abundance: .
j_gene: TRBJ1-1

CDR3nt: TGTGCCAGCAGTAGTGTTGGGAGTAAAAAGACCTACGAGCAGTACTTC
CDR3aa: CASSSVGSKKTYEQYF
v_gene: TRBV7-9
d_gene: .
abundance: .
j_gene: TRBJ2-7

CDR3nt: TGTGCCAGCAGTTACACGGACAGGGGAGAGCAGTACTTC
CDR3aa: CASSYTDRGEQYF
v_gene: TRBV6-5
d_gene: TRBD1
abundance: .
j_gene: TRBJ2-7

CDR3nt: TGTGCCTGGAGTGCGTTCAGGGAGGTGCAGCCCCAGCATTTT
CDR3aa: CAWSAFREVQPQHF
v_gene: TRBV30
d_gene: .
abundance: .
j_gene: TRBJ1-5

CDR3nt: TGTGCCAGCAGAGACCTGGGGGGGCTAGGGGAGACCCAGTACTTC
CDR3aa: CASRDLGGLGETQYF
v_gene: TRBV6-6
d_gene: .
abundance: .
j_gene: TRBJ2-5